This paragraph covers one T cell receptor (beta chain) sequence. It lacks a known antigen. Base qualities are not recorded, but no much larger clone differs from it by a single base. The CDR3 regions of human TCRbeta chains were subjected to immunosequencing. In the source study's methods: TCRs in the repertoires were compared against a reference library of SARS-CoV-2-specific TCRs that had been generated with the MIRA antigen-specificity platform. Breadth was defined as the fraction of unique TCRs that were SARS-CoV-2-associated, and depth was defined as the fraction of total T cells that were SARS-CoV-2-associated. Using the MIRA data, each spike-specific TCR was mapped to the spike region that the TCR reacts to and placed in a CD4 or CD8 class. Log10-transformed breadth and depth values were compared by one-way ANOVA with Sidak's multiple comparisons tests. This is the immuneACCESS table as TCRdb keeps it, with only in-frame sequences that have V and J called. A part of the clones is gone; compared with another copy, unresolved V genes explain less than half, and the rest is unexplained. The V and J calls and clone size were taken over from that table, and D and trimming were inferred from the DNA. Here the sample has around 100,000 clones; approximately 89% occur a single time. About 6.8% of the sample comes from the top ten.

The data belong to a study of T cell responses to AZD1222 COVID-19 vaccine (dated by TCRdb to the early 2020s). Turning to the overall study: A total of approximately 230 trial participants underwent TCR sequencing, of whom around 200 received two doses of AZD1222 and some 25 received two doses of the MenACWY control vaccine. Trial participants were enrolled into age subgroups of 18-55, 56-69 and 70-plus years, which contained roughly 140, 27 and 60 TCR-sequenced participants, respectively. Summary of the overall study and its limitations: Conclusions about previously exposed vaccinees are limited because only a handful of AZD1222 recipients were SARS-CoV-2 seropositive at baseline. Reportedly, almost half of the unique spike-specific TCRs recognized epitopes lying outside the regions that are mutated in the B.1.351 and B.1.1.7 variants. Participants were mostly white British and included more females than males, and it was suggested by the authors that clonal diversity may have been underestimated. After two AZD1222 doses, spike-specific TCR breadth and depth were significantly higher than at day 0 and than in MenACWY recipients. The 56-69-year group was small, and its depth increase did not reach significance, likely because of low power. The whole spike protein was spanned by vaccine-associated CD4 TCRs, and dominant responses were seen in regions 160-218 and 743-854. Because no samples from the day 14 peak response were available, repertoires could be characterized only after the peak T cell response.

The time point label, as the study defines it: about 28 days (+/-7) after the second vaccine dose. AZD1222 recipients with second doses at about 4 weeks or about 12 weeks were pooled, because spike-specific TCR depth and breadth did not differ between schedules. Vaccinee samples came from UK trials COV001 and COV002, including a single-blind randomized controlled phase 2/3 trial of AZD1222 (ChAdOx1 nCoV-19) in healthy adults. For TCRbeta chain sequencing, PBMC samples from trial participants were taken at day 0 and at day 28 after the second dose. CDR1 SGDLS and CDR2 YYNGEE were looked up in the germline V gene. From cysteine to phenylalanine, the CDR3 is 18 amino acids long. The entry retains the CDR3 DNA only, 54 bases that are in frame from base 1. Cut back by 3 bases and 2 bases, the V and J ends lie 18 bases apart.

This sample comprised peripheral blood, obtained 28 days after the second AZD1222 dose. The receptor comes from an adult who received the AZD1222 COVID-19 vaccine. In this chain, TRBV9 is recombined with TRBJ1-6; TRBD1 is perhaps the D gene, given 6 matching bases. The CDR3 reads as follows: CASSEGVGVTTYNSPLHF. The sequenced DNA: TGTGCCAGCAGCGAGGGGGTCGGGGTAACGACCTATAATTCACCCCTCCACTTT.